This TCR beta chain was found in a study of blood T cells in healthy people across ages. The germline V and J ends were trimmed by 7 bases and 4 bases, with 17 bases remaining between them. The CDR3 length is 15 residues. This clonotype was observed a handful of times. For the second PCR, which ran for about 7 to 12 cycles, a sample-barcoded 5' primer and a J-beta primer mix were used. TCRdb re-analysed the 5' RACE reads in MiXCR, keeping a single row per CDR3 protein. The table lists hundreds of thousands of distinct CDR3 sequences, under 40% of them singletons. The sequenced material came from blood. This clonotype originated in a man between 18 and 35 years old in good health. The rearrangement joins TRBV12-3 or TRBV12-4 to TRBJ1-5; the D gene is possibly TRBD1 (5 bases). CDR3 residues: CASTPAGGVNQPQHF. For the CDR3, the DNA is TGTGCCAGCACCCCGGCGGGAGGGGTAAATCAGCCCCAGCATTTT.